This T cell receptor beta chain was documented in a study of T cell responses to AZD1222 COVID-19 vaccine. Comments on this clone: Its target is unknown.

This table comes from immunoSEQ multiplex PCR, and its TCRdb copy is limited to in-frame clones, with some not included. The table shows roughly 130,000 clones, with about 88% occurring only once. Trimming removed 4 bases at V and 2 bases at J, with 10 bases between. The germline CDR1 and CDR2 sequences are SGHNT and YYREEE (reference sequence). This CDR3 has 14 residues. Study conclusions and caveats: Donors were largely white British and mainly female; clonal diversity was possibly underestimated. Spike-specific TCR breadth rose after two AZD1222 doses, and depth rose as well. Seropositive at baseline were only a handful of AZD1222 recipients. Distributed over spike, vaccine-associated CD4 TCRs predominated at 160-218 and 743-854.

This chain links TRBV5-4 with TRBJ1-3, with D perhaps matching TRBD1 (6 bases). The sample was peripheral blood, taken on day 0 of MenACWY control vaccination. This clonotype was obtained from an adult in good health. In nucleotides, the CDR3 is TGTGCCAGCAGCGAGGGGGGTCCTGGAAACACCATATATTTT. Its protein product is CASSEGGPGNTIYF.